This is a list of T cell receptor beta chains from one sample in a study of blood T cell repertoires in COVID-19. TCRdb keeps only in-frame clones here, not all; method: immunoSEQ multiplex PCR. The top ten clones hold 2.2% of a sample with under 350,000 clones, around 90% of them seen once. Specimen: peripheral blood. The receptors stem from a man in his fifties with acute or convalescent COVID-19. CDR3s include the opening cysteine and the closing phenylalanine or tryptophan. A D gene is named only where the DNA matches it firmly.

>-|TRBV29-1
CSVRHTSTDTQYF
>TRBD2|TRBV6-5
CASTEGTSANTQYF
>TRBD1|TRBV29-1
CSVPTGSNTEAFF
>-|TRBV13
CASSPGARNEQFF
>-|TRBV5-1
CASSIDPDSSPGYTF
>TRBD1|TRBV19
CASSTRQGRSEKLFF
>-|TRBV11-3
CASSLGLNTEAFF
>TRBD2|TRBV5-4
CASSLTSGGISTQYF
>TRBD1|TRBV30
CAWSKQGHPYEQYF
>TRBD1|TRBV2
CASNKDRGTEAFF
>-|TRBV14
CASSYPGLSYNEQFF
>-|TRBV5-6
CASSPGYGYTF
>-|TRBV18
CASSNRILSYEQYF
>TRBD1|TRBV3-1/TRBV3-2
CASSPDRGGPDTQYF
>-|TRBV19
CASSIATTRSQTQYF
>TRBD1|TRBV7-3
CASSAGTGANEQFF
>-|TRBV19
CASSTWRAETQYF
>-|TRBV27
CASSLNSYQNIQYF
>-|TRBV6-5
CASSYQGNYGYTF
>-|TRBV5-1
CASSPGVGEQYF
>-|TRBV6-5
CASTRRREAHHEQYF
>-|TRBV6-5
CASTLGHLNTEAFF
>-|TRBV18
CASSNGINYGYTF
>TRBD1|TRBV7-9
CASSPGQVPYNEQFF
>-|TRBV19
CASRSLDSIYGYTF
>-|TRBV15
CATSREIGGYTF
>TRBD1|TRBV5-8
CASSRQGREQFF
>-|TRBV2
CASTQGHTQYF
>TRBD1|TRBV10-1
CASSVDRGLSSEQFF
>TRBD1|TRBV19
CASSSQGERNYGYTF
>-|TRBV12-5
CASGSSGTDTQYF
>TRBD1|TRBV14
CASSQVDRGPNEAFF